This is a list of T cell receptor beta chains from one sample in a study of cytomegalovirus exposure and HLA in healthy donors. The repertoire was sequenced with immunoSEQ multiplex PCR; TCRdb's copy has only in-frame clones and lacks some. Of about 100,000 clones in the sample, 79% were seen once. The sequenced material came from PBMCs. The receptors originated from a female donor in good health and CMV-seropositive. Both conserved end residues are part of each CDR3. The D gene is left open where the match is weak. Expanded clones are given a class, and other clones once, few, many or no size at all.

v_gene,j_gene,abundance,d_gene,CDR3nt,CDR3aa
TRBV4-3,TRBJ2-7,once,NA,TGCGCCAGCAGCCTCTACTCGGGAGAAGCCTCCTACGAGCAGTACTTC,CASSLYSGEASYEQYF
TRBV18,TRBJ2-7,few,TRBD2,TGTGCCAGCTCATTACCGGGACTAGGGACCTACGAGCAGTACTTC,CASSLPGLGTYEQYF
TRBV2,TRBJ2-5,NA,NA,TGTGCCAGCAGGACACCTAGCGACGAGACCCAGTACTTC,CASRTPSDETQYF
TRBV28,TRBJ1-5,few,TRBD1,TGTGCCAGCACCTTGATGCGGACAGGGGGCAATCAGCCCCAGCATTTT,CASTLMRTGGNQPQHF
TRBV15,TRBJ1-5,NA,NA,TGTGCCACCAGCAGCGGCAGGTACAATCAGCCCCAGCATTTT,CATSSGRYNQPQHF
TRBV11-2,TRBJ2-1,once,TRBD2,TGTGCCAGCAGCTTAGATACGGGACTAGCGGGACCTAATGAGCAGTTCTTC,CASSLDTGLAGPNEQFF
TRBV15,TRBJ2-7,NA,NA,TGTGCCACCAGCAGAGATCTGGGACTTTCCGAGCAGTACTTC,CATSRDLGLSEQYF
TRBV5-6,TRBJ2-1,NA,NA,TGTGCCAGCAGCTGGACAGGAGGGGACAATGAGCAGTTCTTC,CASSWTGGDNEQFF
TRBV19,TRBJ1-5,NA,NA,TGTGCCAGCCATGGGACACATAGCAATCAGCCCCAGCATTTT,CASHGTHSNQPQHF
TRBV19,TRBJ2-3,NA,TRBD1,TGTGCCAGTAGCCCTGACAGGGCCGGCACAGATACGCAGTATTTT,CASSPDRAGTDTQYF
TRBV30,TRBJ1-2,once,NA,TGTGCCTGGAGCCCGGCCCGGGGGGATATATATAAAGGCTACACCTTC,CAWSPARGDIYKGYTF
TRBV5-1,TRBJ2-3,NA,TRBD2,TGCGCCAGCAGCTTGGGACTAGCGGGCACAGATACGCAGTATTTT,CASSLGLAGTDTQYF
TRBV7-9,TRBJ1-5,NA,TRBD1,TGTGCCAGCAGCTTAGCCCCCGGGACAGGGACTTTTAATCAGCCCCAGCATTTT,CASSLAPGTGTFNQPQHF
TRBV10-3,TRBJ2-7,NA,TRBD2,TGTGCCATCAGTGGGGGAGGGTTGGATTCCTACGAGCAGTACTTC,CAISGGGLDSYEQYF
TRBV6-5,TRBJ1-1,NA,NA,TGTGCCAGCTCCCCGGACGGGGTCATGAACACTGAAGCTTTCTTT,CASSPDGVMNTEAFF